One sample yielded the 21 T cell receptor beta chains listed below, sequenced in a study of cytotoxic CD8 clonotypes in ibrutinib-treated CLL. Clones were read by immunoSEQ multiplex PCR, and TCRdb kept only the in-frame ones, dropping some. Of roughly 51,000 clones listed, roughly 53% are singletons. Source: PBMCs, taken after 12 months of ibrutinib treatment. These TCRs come from a human donor with chronic lymphocytic leukemia.

The chain combines TRBV28 with TRBJ1-2; D remains ambiguous. CDR1 and CDR2 from the germline V gene are MDHEN and SYDVKM. V lost 6 bases and J 0 bases, leaving 8 bases between the germline ends. This CDR3 region has 13 residues. This CDR3 reads CASRWQANYGYTF. CDR3 nucleotide sequence: TGTGCCAGCAGGTGGCAGGCTAACTATGGCTACACCTTC.

The chain uses TRBV16 and TRBJ1-3; D unclear. Looked up from germline, CDR1 is KGHSY and CDR2 is FQNENV. The V gene lost 4 bases and the J gene lost 2 bases, with 6 bases spanning the gap. The CDR3 is 13 amino acids. The CDR3 sequence: CASSLRPGNTIYF. In nucleotides, the CDR3 is TGTGCCAGCAGCCTCAGACCTGGAAACACCATATATTTT. Complete variable domain (other parts from reference TRBV16 and TRBJ1-3): GEEVAQTPKHLVRGEGQKAKLYCAPIKGHSYVFWYQQVLKNEFKFLISFQNENVFDETGMPKERFSAKCLPNSPCSLEIQATKLEDSAVYFCASSLRPGNTIYFGEGSWLTVV.

The rearrangement joins TRBV6-5 to TRBJ1-1; D is ambiguous. The CDR3 runs to 14 residues. Germline lookup yields CDR1 MNHEY and CDR2 SVGAGI. The V gene lost 0 bases and the J gene lost 6 bases, with 11 bases spanning the gap. Here the CDR3 reads CASSYSKGYAEAFF. The CDR3 DNA follows: TGTGCCAGCAGTTACTCGAAAGGGTACGCTGAAGCTTTCTTT.

This clone was counted a few times. This rearrangement joins TRBV6-1 to TRBJ2-7; TRBD1 might be the D (5 bases). Between the trimmed V and J ends, which lost 6 bases and 3 bases, there was a span of 15 bases. Germline V gene sequence: CDR1 MNHNS, CDR2 SASEGT. The length of the CDR3 is 14 residues. The CDR3: CASSYTLRDYEQYF. The CDR3 DNA reads as TGTGCCAGCAGCTACACTCTCAGGGACTACGAGCAGTACTTC.

The gene calls are TRBV19 and TRBJ2-2; D gene ambiguous. Germline V gene data show CDR1 as LNHDA and CDR2 as SQIVND (reference sequence). V was cut by 9 bases and J by 4 bases, with 18 bases left in between. The CDR3 loop spans 15 amino acids. The CDR3: CASLPRDTGTGELFF. The CDR3 DNA follows: TGTGCCAGCCTTCCTCGCGACACGGGCACCGGGGAGCTGTTTTTT. The full variable domain, with the rest looked up from reference TRBV19 and TRBJ2-2, is DGGITQSPKYLFRKEGQNVTLSCEQNLNHDAMYWYRQDPGQGLRLIYYSQIVNDFQKGDIAEGYSVSREKKESFPLTVTSAQKNPTAFYLCASLPRDTGTGELFFGEGSRLTVL.

The chain couples TRBV4-1 to TRBJ2-1; 12 bases line up with TRBD1. V shed 4 bases and J 9 bases; nucleotides not matched to a gene: 7. The CDR3 is 15 residues long. From germline, CDR1 is MGHRA and CDR2 YSYEKL. CDR3 coding DNA: TGCGCCAGCAGCCTGAAGGGACAGGGGGCGTTTGAGCAGTTCTTC. Translated, it gives CASSLKGQGAFEQFF.

The chain carries TRBV5-1 and TRBJ2-2; D unresolved. The V end was cut by 0 bases, the J end by 0 bases, with 12 bases between. This CDR3 comprises 17 residues. CDR1 and CDR2 (germline): SGHRS, YFSETQ. The CDR3 loop is CASSLAPPGTNTGELFF. CDR3 DNA sequence: TGCGCCAGCAGCTTGGCGCCTCCAGGCACGAACACCGGGGAGCTGTTTTTT.

CDR3 sequence: CASSLVGWNSGANVLTF. CDR3 coding DNA: TGTGCCAGCAGCTTAGTTGGCTGGAACTCTGGGGCCAACGTCCTGACTTTC. The V call is TRBV7-8, the J call TRBJ2-6; D gene unclear. Germline-derived CDR1 and CDR2 are SGHVS and FQNEAQ. Trimming cost V 1 base and J 0 bases, with 10 bases left between them. The CDR3 length is 17 residues.

The rearrangement uses TRBV10-2 and TRBJ2-2; unclear D gene. Germline loops: CDR1 WSHSY, CDR2 SAAADI. V was shortened by 4 bases and J by 4 bases, with 10 bases between the two germline ends. This CDR3 region has 14 residues. The CDR3 nucleotides read TGCGCCAGCAGTGTTAGTAAAGTCACCGGGGAGCTGTTTTTT. Translation: CASSVSKVTGELFF.

The chain joins TRBV28 to TRBJ1-1; no clear D. Per the germline V gene, CDR1 is MDHEN and CDR2 is SYDVKM. Trimming shortened V by 8 bases and J by 9 bases, and 19 bases separated the two germline ends. This CDR3 has 13 amino acids. The CDR3 loop reads CASRNSGEGQAFF. CDR3 sequence (DNA): TGTGCCAGCCGCAACAGTGGAGAAGGTCAAGCTTTCTTT.

The chain employs TRBV27 and TRBJ1-5; 8 positions agree with TRBD1. Losses at the gene ends were 6 bases for V and 4 bases for J; bases not matched to a gene: 2. This CDR3 comprises 13 residues. CDR1 MNHEY and CDR2 SMNVEV come from the germline V gene (reference sequence). Here the CDR3 reads CASRDRENQPQHF. CDR3 sequence (DNA): TGTGCCAGCAGGGACAGGGAAAATCAGCCCCAGCATTTT.

V is TRBV7-9 and J is TRBJ2-1; D ambiguous. Germline-derived CDR1 and CDR2 are SEHNR and FQNEAQ (reference sequence). The CDR3 is 14 amino acids. The V gene lost 2 bases and the J gene lost 0 bases, with 5 bases spanning the gap. The CDR3 sequence: CASSLLSSYNEQFF. The CDR3 nucleotides are TGTGCCAGCAGCTTACTGAGCTCCTACAATGAGCAGTTCTTC.

This clone was observed a few times. CDR3 protein: CAISVLAGVHEQFF. In DNA form, the CDR3 reads TGTGCCATCAGTGTCCTAGCGGGAGTGCATGAGCAGTTCTTC. The gene calls are TRBV10-3 and TRBJ2-1; 10 nucleotides match TRBD2. Germline trimming cut 4 bases from V and 8 bases from J; bases unmatched to any gene: 5. Germline-derived CDR1 and CDR2 are ENHRY and SYGVKD. CDR3 length: 14 amino acids.

The chain carries TRBV15 and TRBJ2-7; D remains ambiguous. The CDR3 consists of 12 residues. V gave up 3 bases and J gave up 3 bases, with 6 bases separating them. Germline V gives CDR1 LNHNV, CDR2 YYDKDF (reference sequence). The CDR3 loop reads CATSRNGYEQYF. In DNA, the CDR3 is TGTGCCACCAGCAGGAACGGCTACGAGCAGTACTTC.

A word on this clone: A much larger clone lies a single base off, so this may be a read error. The V gene is TRBV11-3, the J gene TRBJ2-7; D is undetermined. The ends were cut back, 1 base at V and 0 bases at J, with 7 bases in the middle. In germline, CDR1 is SGHNT, CDR2 YENEEA. CDR3 length equals 14 residues. The CDR3 sequence: CASSLAASSYEQYF. The CDR3 DNA reads as TGTGCCAGCAGCTTAGCGGCCAGCTCCTACGAGCAGTACTTC.

This clone was detected only a few times. This sequence joins TRBV13 and TRBJ2-2; D is undetermined. Germline V CDR1 and CDR2: PRHDT, FYEKMQ (reference sequence). V lost 0 bases and J 7 bases, leaving 9 bases between the germline ends. CDR3 length equals 14 residues. CDR3 amino acids: CASSLGLTDGELFF. As DNA, the CDR3 is TGTGCCAGCAGCTTAGGTCTTACCGACGGGGAGCTGTTTTTT.

The chain has TRBV28 and TRBJ1-4; 9 bases match TRBD1. Germline values: CDR1 MDHEN, CDR2 SYDVKM. Trimming took 6 bases from V and 3 from J; bases not matched to a gene: 2. The CDR3 contains 14 residues. The chain's CDR3 is CASRRQGANEKLFF. The CDR3 DNA sequence: TGTGCCAGCAGGCGACAGGGGGCTAATGAAAAACTGTTTTTT.

This clone has only a few counts. The chain combines TRBV6-1 with TRBJ2-7; D tentatively fits TRBD1 or TRBD2 (5 bases each). The CDR3 is 15 residues long. The V gene lost 2 bases and the J gene lost 3 bases, with 14 bases spanning the gap. Germline CDR1 is MNHNS and CDR2 is SASEGT. CDR3 bases: TGTGCCAGCAGTGAAACGGTGGGACCCTACTACGAGCAGTACTTC. Translation: CASSETVGPYYEQYF.

A few counts support this clone. This sequence joins TRBV18 and TRBJ2-5; TRBD2 matches at 8 bases. The length of the CDR3 is 16 residues. J was trimmed by 4 bases and V by 1 base; bases with no gene match: 8. Per the germline V gene, CDR1 is KGHSH and CDR2 is LQKENI. The CDR3 DNA follows: TGTGCCAGCTCACCACGAGAAACCGGGACTAGAGAGACCCAGTACTTC. Translated, it gives CASSPRETGTRETQYF.

The chain combines TRBV27 with TRBJ1-1, with TRBD1 identical over 8 bases. Trimming cost V 2 bases and J 5 bases; bases outside gene matches: 4. The germline gives CDR1 MNHEY, CDR2 SMNVEV (reference sequence). This CDR3 comprises 14 residues. The CDR3 spells CASSLGDRWTEAFF. The CDR3 DNA sequence: TGTGCCAGCAGTTTAGGGGACAGGTGGACTGAAGCTTTCTTT.

The chain is built from TRBV10-3 and TRBJ2-7; TRBD1 matches at 7 bases. Germline V CDR1 and CDR2: ENHRY, SYGVKD. With 6 bases clipped from V and 7 bases from J, the junction kept 12 bases outside the gene matches. The CDR3 has 14 amino acids. The CDR3 is CAIRSQQGIEEQYF. The CDR3 DNA sequence: TGTGCCATCAGGAGCCAACAGGGGATCGAAGAGCAGTACTTC.